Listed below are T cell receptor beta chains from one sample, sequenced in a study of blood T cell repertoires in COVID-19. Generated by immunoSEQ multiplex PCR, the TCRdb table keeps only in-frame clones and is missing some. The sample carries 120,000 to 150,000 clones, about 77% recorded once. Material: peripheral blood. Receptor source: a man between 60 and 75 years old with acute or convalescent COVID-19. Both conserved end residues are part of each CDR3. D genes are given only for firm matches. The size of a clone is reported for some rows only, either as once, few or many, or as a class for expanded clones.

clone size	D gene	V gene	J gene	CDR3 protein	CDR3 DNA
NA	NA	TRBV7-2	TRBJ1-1	CASSLRGSPIEAFF	TGTGCCAGCAGCTTACGGGGTTCACCCATTGAAGCTTTCTTT
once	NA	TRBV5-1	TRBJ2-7	CASALGQYYEQYF	TGCGCCAGCGCTCTTGGACAGTACTACGAGCAGTACTTC
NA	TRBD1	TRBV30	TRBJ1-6	CAWSAKGGVGSPLHF	TGTGCCTGGAGTGCAAAAGGGGGCGTGGGTTCACCCCTCCACTTT
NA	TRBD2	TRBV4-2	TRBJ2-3	CASSSRGVAGGTSGDTQYF	TGTGCCAGCAGCTCTAGAGGGGTAGCGGGAGGCACCTCGGGTGATACGCAGTATTTT
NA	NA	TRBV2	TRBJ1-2	CASSDGGARGYTF	TGTGCCAGCAGTGATGGTGGGGCCCGTGGCTACACCTTC
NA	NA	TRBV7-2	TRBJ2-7	CASSFARDYEQYF	TGTGCCAGCAGCTTCGCCAGGGACTACGAGCAGTACTTC
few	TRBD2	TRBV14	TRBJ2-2	CASSRGLAGGGLAGELFF	TGTGCCAGCAGTCGAGGACTAGCGGGAGGGGGGTTGGCCGGGGAGCTGTTTTTT
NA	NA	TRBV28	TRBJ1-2	CASSFARGNYGYTF	TGTGCCAGCAGTTTTGCCCGGGGTAACTATGGCTACACCTTC
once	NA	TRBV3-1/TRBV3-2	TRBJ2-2	CASSSQGWANTGELFF	TGTGCCAGCAGCTCCCAGGGGTGGGCGAACACCGGGGAGCTGTTTTTT
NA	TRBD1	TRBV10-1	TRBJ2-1	CASSGRDRRYNEQFF	TGCGCCAGCAGTGGCCGGGACAGGCGGTACAATGAGCAGTTCTTC
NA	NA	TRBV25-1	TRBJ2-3	CASSAERTGTDTQYF	TGTGCCAGCAGTGCAGAGCGGACGGGCACAGATACGCAGTATTTT
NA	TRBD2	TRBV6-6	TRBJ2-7	CASSLGGSSYEQYF	TGTGCCAGCAGTTTGGGCGGGAGCTCCTACGAGCAGTACTTC
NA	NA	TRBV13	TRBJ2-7	CASGRRGVFYEQYF	TGTGCCAGCGGAAGGAGGGGCGTATTCTACGAGCAGTACTTC
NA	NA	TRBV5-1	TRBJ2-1	CASSLDGSSYNEQFF	TGCGCCAGCAGCTTGGACGGGAGCTCCTACAATGAGCAGTTCTTC
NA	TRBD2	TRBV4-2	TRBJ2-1	CASSQTGSGGRYNEQFF	TGTGCCAGCAGCCAAACGGGATCGGGAGGGCGATACAATGAGCAGTTCTTC
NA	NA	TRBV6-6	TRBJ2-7	CASSYNYNYEQYF	TGTGCCAGCAGTTATAACTATAACTACGAGCAGTACTTC
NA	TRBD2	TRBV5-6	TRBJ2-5	CASSMAGVTRAETQYF	TGTGCCAGCAGTATGGCGGGGGTCACGCGGGCAGAGACCCAGTACTTC
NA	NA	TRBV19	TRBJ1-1	CASSMRGGNTEAFF	TGTGCCAGTAGTATGCGGGGGGGGAACACTGAAGCTTTCTTT
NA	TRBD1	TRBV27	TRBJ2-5	CASSSLPGGQGDGETQYF	TGTGCCAGCAGTTCCCTCCCAGGGGGACAGGGGGACGGAGAGACCCAGTACTTC
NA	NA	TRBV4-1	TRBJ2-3	CASSDLAGTDTQYF	TGCGCCAGCAGCGATTTAGCAGGGACAGATACGCAGTATTTT
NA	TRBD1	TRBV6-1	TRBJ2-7	CASSEASQGASIPYEQYF	TGTGCCAGCAGTGAAGCTAGTCAGGGGGCGTCGATTCCCTACGAGCAGTACTTC
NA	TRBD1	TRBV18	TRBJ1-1	CASSTGQGNTEAFF	TGTGCCAGCTCAACGGGACAGGGGAACACTGAAGCTTTCTTT
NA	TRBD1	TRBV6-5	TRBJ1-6	CASSYLTGRSPLHF	TGTGCCAGCAGTTACCTGACAGGGAGGTCACCCCTCCACTTT
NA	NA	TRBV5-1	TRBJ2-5	CASSLVPGRETQYF	TGCGCCAGCAGCTTGGTGCCAGGGCGGGAGACCCAGTACTTC
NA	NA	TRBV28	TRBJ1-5	CASSSPQGHQPQHF	TGTGCCAGCAGTTCCCCCCAGGGGCATCAGCCCCAGCATTTT
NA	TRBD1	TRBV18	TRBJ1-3	CASSPRDRASGNTIYF	TGTGCCAGCTCACCCCGGGACAGGGCCTCTGGAAACACCATATATTTT
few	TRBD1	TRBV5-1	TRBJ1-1	CASSFGQGEAFF	TGCGCCAGCAGTTTTGGACAGGGAGAAGCTTTCTTT
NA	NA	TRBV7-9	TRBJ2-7	CASSLEDSEQYF	TGTGCCAGCAGCTTAGAAGACAGCGAGCAGTACTTC
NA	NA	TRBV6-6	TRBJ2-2	CASSQEGQSPYTGELFF	TGTGCCAGCAGTCAGGAGGGACAGTCTCCGTACACCGGGGAGCTGTTTTTT
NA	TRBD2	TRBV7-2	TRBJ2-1	CASSRSGAPYNEQFF	TGTGCCAGCAGCCGTAGCGGGGCCCCCTACAATGAGCAGTTCTTC
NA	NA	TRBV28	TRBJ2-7	CASSTPVQGYEQYF	TGTGCCAGCAGTACCCCTGTTCAGGGTTACGAGCAGTACTTC
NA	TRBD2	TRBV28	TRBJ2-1	CASSSGLAEANEQFF	TGTGCCAGCAGTTCAGGACTAGCCGAGGCTAATGAGCAGTTCTTC
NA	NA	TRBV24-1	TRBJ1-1	CATSDFGLLNTEAFF	TGTGCCACCAGTGATTTTGGACTCCTTAACACTGAAGCTTTCTTT
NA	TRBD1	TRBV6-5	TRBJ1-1	CASSYDRVNTEAFF	TGTGCCAGCAGTTACGACAGGGTGAACACTGAAGCTTTCTTT
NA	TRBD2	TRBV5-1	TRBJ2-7	CASSPSGVSYEQYF	TGCGCCAGCAGCCCGAGCGGGGTGTCCTACGAGCAGTACTTC
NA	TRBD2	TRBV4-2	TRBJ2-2	CASSQESAGGWSGTGELFF	TGTGCCAGCAGCCAAGAATCAGCGGGAGGTTGGAGCGGCACCGGGGAGCTGTTTTTT
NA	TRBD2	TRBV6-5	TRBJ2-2	CASSLGLAGPGELFF	TGTGCCAGCAGTCTTGGACTAGCGGGCCCCGGGGAGCTGTTTTTT
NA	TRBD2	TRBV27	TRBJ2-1	CASSLPPVTSGSPYNEQFF	TGTGCCAGCAGTTTACCTCCGGTCACTAGCGGGAGCCCTTACAATGAGCAGTTCTTC
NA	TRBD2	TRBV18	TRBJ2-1	CASHGGGNGYEQFF	TGTGCCAGCCACGGGGGGGGAAACGGCTATGAGCAGTTCTTC
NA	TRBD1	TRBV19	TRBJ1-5	CASSIDLTGFQPQHF	TGTGCCAGTAGTATAGATCTGACAGGGTTTCAACCCCAGCATTTT
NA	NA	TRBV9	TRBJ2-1	CASSVGATNEQFF	TGTGCCAGCAGCGTAGGAGCAACCAATGAGCAGTTCTTC
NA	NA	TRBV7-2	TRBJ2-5	CASSLHGGKTQYF	TGTGCCAGCAGCTTACATGGCGGAAAGACCCAGTACTTC
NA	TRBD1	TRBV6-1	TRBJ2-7	CASSEVQGELYEQYF	TGTGCCAGCAGTGAAGTACAGGGGGAACTGTACGAGCAGTACTTC
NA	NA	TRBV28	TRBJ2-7	CASRRQGFLTYEQYF	TGTGCCAGCAGGCGGCAGGGGTTCCTAACCTACGAGCAGTACTTC
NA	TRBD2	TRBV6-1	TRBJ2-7	CASSAKTSGSSYEQYF	TGTGCCAGCAGTGCAAAGACTAGCGGGAGCTCCTACGAGCAGTACTTC
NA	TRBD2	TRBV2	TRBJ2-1	CASSDWLADNEQFF	TGTGCCAGCAGTGATTGGCTAGCGGACAATGAGCAGTTCTTC
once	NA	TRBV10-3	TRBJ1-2	CAISGGGFGYTF	TGTGCCATCAGTGGGGGGGGTTTTGGCTACACCTTC
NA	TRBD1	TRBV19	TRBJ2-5	CASSSHAGGHFQETQYF	TGTGCCAGTAGTTCTCATGCAGGGGGCCATTTCCAAGAGACCCAGTACTTC
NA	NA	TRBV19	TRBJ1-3	CTSTGSDRLSGNTIYF	TGTACCAGTACCGGATCGGACAGACTCTCTGGAAACACCATATATTTT
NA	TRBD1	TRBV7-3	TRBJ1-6	CASSLGTGYNSPLHF	TGTGCCAGCAGCTTAGGGACAGGGTATAATTCACCCCTCCACTTT
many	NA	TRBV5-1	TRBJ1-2	CASSQDIWNYGYTF	TGCGCCAGCAGCCAAGACATTTGGAACTATGGCTACACCTTC
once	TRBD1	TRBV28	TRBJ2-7	CASSFSGQGSDEQYF	TGTGCCAGCAGTTTCTCAGGACAGGGTTCGGACGAGCAGTACTTC
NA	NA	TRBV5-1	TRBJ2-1	CASSLVAGSYNEQFF	TGCGCCAGCAGCTTGGTTGCGGGGTCCTACAATGAGCAGTTCTTC
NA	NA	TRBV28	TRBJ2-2	CARNNRDLNTGELFF	TGTGCCAGGAACAACAGGGACCTGAACACCGGGGAGCTGTTTTTT
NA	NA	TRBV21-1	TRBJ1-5	CASSKMDREFYSNQPQHF	TGTGCCAGCAGCAAGATGGACAGGGAGTTCTATAGCAATCAGCCCCAGCATTTT
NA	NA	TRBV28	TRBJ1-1	CASSLTGNTEAFF	TGTGCCAGCAGCCTCACAGGGAACACTGAAGCTTTCTTT
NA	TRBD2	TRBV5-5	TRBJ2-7	CASSFLAAGNYEQYF	TGTGCCAGCAGCTTCCTAGCAGCGGGAAACTACGAGCAGTACTTC
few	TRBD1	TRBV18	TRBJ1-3	CASSLGQGSGNTIYF	TGTGCCAGCTCCCTCGGACAGGGCTCTGGAAACACCATATATTTT
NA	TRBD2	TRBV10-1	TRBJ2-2	CASRASGIDTGELFF	TGCGCCAGCAGGGCTAGCGGGATTGACACCGGGGAGCTGTTTTTT